The subject of this entry is one T cell receptor beta chain. What it recognizes is unknown. The sample belongs to a study of response to subunit inactivated influenza vaccine. Findings of the study overall: There was a suggestion from the authors that each seasonal influenza vaccination recruits few new T cells.

V was pared by 2 bases and J by 0 bases, with 13 bases between. The CDR3 is 16 amino acids. Germline CDR1 and CDR2: DFQATT and SNEGSKA (reference sequence). TCRdb re-called the RT-PCR reads through MiXCR, storing one row per CDR3 protein. The sample includes roughly 500,000 distinct CDR3 sequences, about 25% of them seen just once. The sample was CD4+ T cells sorted from PBMCs, taken 5 to 6 days after vaccination. The rearrangement links TRBV20-1 to TRBJ2-2; either TRBD1 or TRBD2 may fit D (5 bases each). The source is a man aged 45 to 65 who received an inactivated influenza vaccine. The CDR3 here is CSARPPGPTNTGELFF. The CDR3 bases are TGCAGTGCTAGACCCCCGGGACCGACGAACACCGGGGAGCTGTTTTTT.